The TCR beta chain under discussion was sequenced for a study of blood T cell repertoires in COVID-19. Per the original methods: Amplification of reference gene primers was used by the study to estimate nucleated cell counts. Sequenced by immunoSEQ multiplex PCR; TCRdb stores in-frame clones only, minus some. V and J calls and clone size come straight from that table; D and trimming were deduced from the DNA. The sample lists hundreds of thousands of clones; more than 70% were seen once. Deletions cut 7 bases from V and 8 bases from J, with 18 bases between. CDR1 and CDR2 from the germline V gene are SNHLY and FYNNEI. The CDR3 is 14 amino acids.

This receptor was identified in a woman aged 25 to 39 with COVID-19, enrolled during active disease. The material sequenced was peripheral blood. The chain links TRBV2 to TRBJ2-1; maybe TRBD2 (6 bases). In nucleotides, the CDR3 is TGTGCCAGCACTTCAAGACTAGGCGCCTATGAGCAGTTCTTC. It yields the protein CASTSRLGAYEQFF.